A single sample is the source of the 24 T cell receptor beta chains below, sequenced in a study of cytomegalovirus exposure and HLA in healthy donors. It was with 60 Vbeta and 13 Jbeta primers that the PCR ran. Data came from immunoSEQ multiplex PCR; TCRdb stores just in-frame clones and leaves some out. The data contain about 200,000 clones, approximately 85% of them singletons. Source material: PBMCs. The receptors shown here come from a woman aged 50 to 65 in good health and CMV-seronegative.

V and J are TRBV5-4 and TRBJ1-1; D remains unclear. Germline CDR1 SGHNT, CDR2 YYREEE (reference sequence). The V gene lost 2 bases and the J gene lost 1 base, with 6 bases spanning the gap. The CDR3 spans 13 residues. The CDR3 DNA is TGTGCCAGCAGCTTCAGGTCGAACACTGAAGCTTTCTTT. Translated, it gives CASSFRSNTEAFF.

This rearrangement joins TRBV5-1 to TRBJ1-2; the match to TRBD1 covers 7 bases. With V trimmed by 3 bases and J by 0 bases, 2 bases remained unmatched. Per the germline V gene, CDR1 is SGHRS and CDR2 is YFSETQ. The CDR3 totals 14 residues. Written as DNA, the CDR3 is TGCGCCAGCAGCTCAGGGGGATCTAACTATGGCTACACCTTC. Encoded protein: CASSSGGSNYGYTF.

The genes are TRBV7-9 and TRBJ2-3; tentative D call: TRBD1 (7 bases). The CDR3 consists of 17 residues. V was trimmed by 4 bases and J by 6 bases, leaving 23 bases between them. Germline assignment: CDR1 SEHNR and CDR2 FQNEAQ (reference sequence). CDR3 loop: CASSSPSGGRMGDTQYF. CDR3 DNA: TGTGCCAGCAGCTCCCCCTCAGGGGGGCGGATGGGCGATACGCAGTATTTT.

The chain is built from TRBV25-1 and TRBJ1-1; the match to TRBD1 covers 8 bases. V was pared by 8 bases and J by 1 base, with 9 bases of the junction left unmatched. The CDR3 consists of 15 residues. The germline V gene encodes CDR1 MGHDK and CDR2 SYGVNS. Here the CDR3 DNA reads TGTGCCAGCTCCCGGCAGGGGGCCGCGAACACTGAAGCTTTCTTT. It yields the protein CASSRQGAANTEAFF.

The chain combines TRBV19 with TRBJ1-3, with D perhaps matching TRBD1 (5 bases). CDR1 is LNHDA and CDR2 is SQIVND in the germline V gene (reference sequence). Trimming took 8 bases from V and 4 from J, leaving 18 bases between them. This CDR3 is 15 amino acids long. The CDR3 DNA reads as TGTGCCAGTCGATTCCAGGGAGGAACAGGAAACACCATATATTTT. As protein: CASRFQGGTGNTIYF.

The V gene is TRBV4-1, the J gene TRBJ2-2; no reliable D call. Trimming cost V 5 bases and J 1 base, with 11 bases left between them. Germline assignment: CDR1 MGHRA and CDR2 YSYEKL. The CDR3 length is 15 residues. The CDR3: CASSYQVQNTGELFF. The CDR3, as DNA: TGCGCCAGCAGCTACCAGGTTCAGAACACCGGGGAGCTGTTTTTT.

This clone was counted once. Here the CDR3 reads CASRMAGGPQNEQFF. As DNA, the CDR3 is TGTGCCAGCAGGATGGCGGGAGGGCCACAAAATGAGCAGTTCTTC. The chain couples TRBV7-2 to TRBJ2-1; 9 bases are a match to TRBD2. Germline V gene sequence: CDR1 SGHTA, CDR2 FQGNSA. Losses at the gene ends were 6 bases for V and 7 bases for J; bases not matched to a gene: 10. This CDR3 has 15 amino acids.

The CDR3 loop reads CASSEINRQDNEQFF. The CDR3 DNA reads TGTGCCAGCAGCGAGATCAATAGACAGGACAATGAGCAGTTCTTC. This chain connects TRBV28 to TRBJ2-1, with D possibly being TRBD1 (6 bases). V was trimmed by 6 bases and J by 5 bases, leaving 17 bases between them. The CDR3 contains 15 residues. Germline V gene lookup returns CDR1 MDHEN and CDR2 SYDVKM.

This rearrangement joins TRBV10-2 to TRBJ2-7; no clear D gene. CDR1 is WSHSY and CDR2 is SAAADI in the germline V gene. V lost 3 bases to trimming and J lost 4 bases, with 4 bases between them. The CDR3 length is 11 residues. The CDR3 is CASSDRYEQYF. In DNA form, the CDR3 reads TGCGCCAGCAGTGACCGGTACGAGCAGTACTTC.

The chain is built from TRBV7-6 and TRBJ1-3; tentative D call: TRBD1 (6 bases). Germline V gives CDR1 SGHVS, CDR2 FNYEAQ. The CDR3 contains 13 residues. V lost 5 bases, J lost 5 bases, and 10 bases lay in between. The CDR3 nucleotides are TGTGCCAGCAGCCCGGACAGTAGAAACACCATATATTTT. It yields the protein CASSPDSRNTIYF.

The V gene is TRBV10-3, the J gene TRBJ1-3; D not certain. Germline CDR1 is ENHRY and CDR2 is SYGVKD. The V gene lost 4 bases and the J gene lost 0 bases, with 10 bases spanning the gap. The CDR3 consists of 15 residues. CDR3 in amino acids: CAISGQAISGNTIYF. CDR3 nucleotide sequence: TGTGCCATCAGTGGGCAGGCTATCTCTGGAAACACCATATATTTT.

This CDR3 is CASSRTTAGSPDNEQFF. CDR3 bases: TGTGCCAGTAGTCGAACCACCGCGGGGTCCCCTGACAATGAGCAGTTCTTC. The chain joins TRBV19 to TRBJ2-1; tentative D call: TRBD2 (6 bases). V was pared by 5 bases and J by 5 bases, with 22 bases between. From germline, CDR1 is LNHDA and CDR2 SQIVND (reference sequence). The CDR3 runs 17 residues.

J is TRBJ1-1 and V is TRBV7-3; 7 bases agree with TRBD1. CDR3 size: 18 residues. Germline V gene data show CDR1 as SGHTA and CDR2 as FQGTGA. With V trimmed by 4 bases and J by 8 bases, 22 bases remained unmatched. CDR3 residues: CASSSRDRARWRSGEAFF. In DNA form, the CDR3 reads TGTGCCAGCAGCTCTAGGGACAGAGCGCGGTGGAGGTCGGGCGAAGCTTTCTTT.

The CDR3 protein is CASSPPRAGRLRETQYF. CDR3 coding DNA: TGTGCCAGCAGCCCACCCCGGGCCGGGAGACTACGAGAGACCCAGTACTTC. V is TRBV5-6 and J is TRBJ2-5, with D possibly matching TRBD2 (6 bases). The CDR3 runs to 17 residues. CDR1 and CDR2 from the germline V gene are SGHDT and YYEEEE. V lost 4 bases and J lost 4, with 23 bases in between.

The chain uses TRBV7-2 and TRBJ2-1, with 9 bases identical to TRBD2. Looked up from germline, CDR1 is SGHTA and CDR2 is FQGNSA. The CDR3 has 18 amino acids. After removal of 4 bases from V and 1 base from J, the junction contained 11 bases not matched to a gene. CDR3 DNA: TGTGCCAGCAGCTCGCACTTTAGCGGGAGTTATTCCTACAATGAGCAGTTCTTC. It yields the protein CASSSHFSGSYSYNEQFF. The full variable domain, in which reference TRBV7-2 and TRBJ2-1 provide the parts outside the CDR3, is GAGVSQSPSNKVTEKGKDVELRCDPISGHTALYWYRQSLGQGLEFLIYFQGNSAPDKSGLPSDRFSAERTGGSVSTLTIQRTQQEDSAVYLCASSSHFSGSYSYNEQFFGPGTRLTVL.

The DNA of the CDR3 is TGTGCCACCAGCCCTCTAGGTCGCGAAGGCCCGCCCCAGCATTTT. Translating it yields CATSPLGREGPPQHF. V usage is TRBV15 and J usage is TRBJ1-5, with D hard to call. CDR1 is LNHNV and CDR2 is YYDKDF in the germline V gene (reference sequence). The CDR3 is 15 amino acids. Trimming stripped 5 bases from V and 9 bases from J, with 20 bases between. The full variable domain, with the rest looked up from reference TRBV15 and TRBJ1-5, is DAMVIQNPRYQVTQFGKPVTLSCSQTLNHNVMYWYQQKSSQAPKLLFHYYDKDFNNEADTPDNFQSRRPNTSFCFLDIRSPGLGDTAMYLCATSPLGREGPPQHFGDGTRLSIL.

The genes are TRBV7-2 and TRBJ2-1; perhaps TRBD1 as D (5 bases). In germline, CDR1 is SGHTA, CDR2 FQGNSA. CDR3 length equals 15 residues. The V gene lost 2 bases and the J gene lost 6 bases, with 14 bases spanning the gap. The CDR3 here is CASSLTLTAFNEQFF. The CDR3 DNA sequence: TGTGCCAGCAGCTTAACTCTGACAGCGTTCAATGAGCAGTTCTTC. The entire variable domain, with the rest obtained from reference TRBV7-2 and TRBJ2-1, is as follows: GAGVSQSPSNKVTEKGKDVELRCDPISGHTALYWYRQSLGQGLEFLIYFQGNSAPDKSGLPSDRFSAERTGGSVSTLTIQRTQQEDSAVYLCASSLTLTAFNEQFFGPGTRLTVL.

This clone was observed a single time. Here the CDR3 DNA reads TGTGCCAGCAGTTCCGGGACAGGGGCCAATCAGCCCCAGCATTTT. It encodes CASSSGTGANQPQHF. The J gene is TRBJ1-5, the V gene TRBV6-5; 10 bases fit TRBD1. Trimming removed 4 bases from V and 3 bases from J; junction bases left unmatched: 3. The CDR3 runs to 15 residues. Germline assignment: CDR1 MNHEY and CDR2 SVGAGI.

The chain recombines TRBV28 with TRBJ1-2; possibly TRBD1 for D (5 bases). The CDR3 runs 17 residues. Per germline, CDR1 MDHEN and CDR2 SYDVKM. The ends were cut back, 3 bases at V and 5 bases at J, with 22 bases in the middle. The chain's CDR3 is CASSLVVRGHGGYGYTF. In DNA, the CDR3 is TGTGCCAGCAGTTTGGTCGTGCGGGGCCACGGTGGGTATGGCTACACCTTC.

The V and J genes are TRBV7-2 and TRBJ2-5; D remains unclear. The germline CDR1 and CDR2 sequences are SGHTA and FQGNSA. The V end lost 2 bases, the J end lost 3 bases, and 7 bases lay between the germline ends. CDR3 length: 13 residues. The CDR3 nucleotides are TGTGCCAGCAGCTTACTGGGCAAAGAGACCCAGTACTTC. It encodes CASSLLGKETQYF. Filled out from reference TRBV7-2 and TRBJ2-5, the complete variable domain reads GAGVSQSPSNKVTEKGKDVELRCDPISGHTALYWYRQSLGQGLEFLIYFQGNSAPDKSGLPSDRFSAERTGGSVSTLTIQRTQQEDSAVYLCASSLLGKETQYFGPGTRLLVL.

The chain combines TRBV4-1 with TRBJ2-7; 8 bases align to TRBD1. CDR1 MGHRA and CDR2 YSYEKL come from the germline V gene. V shed 3 bases and J 5 bases; nucleotides not matched to a gene: 6. The CDR3 length is 14 residues. The CDR3: CASSQGQAFDEQYF. As DNA, the CDR3 is TGCGCCAGCAGCCAGGGACAGGCCTTTGACGAGCAGTACTTC.

V is TRBV1 and J is TRBJ2-1; TRBD2 is the table's D call and was not checked against the DNA. TRBV1 is termed a pseudogene. The CDR3 has 9 residues. In DNA, the CDR3 is TGCACCAGCAGCCACCTGCGGTTCTTC. Amino acids: CTSSHLRFF.

The chain couples TRBV30 to TRBJ2-4; TRBD2 is a possible D gene (6 bases). CDR1 GTSNPN and CDR2 SVGIG come from the germline V gene (reference sequence). V lost 1 base and J lost 0, with 19 bases in between. This CDR3 is 18 amino acids long. In DNA, the CDR3 is TGTGCCTGGAGTGCAAAGGGAGGAAACAGCCTAGCCAAAAACATTCAGTACTTC. Its protein product is CAWSAKGGNSLAKNIQYF. Based on the CDR3 plus reference TRBV30 and TRBJ2-4, the full variable domain is SQTIHQWPATLVQPVGSPLSLECTVEGTSNPNLYWYRQAAGRGLQLLFYSVGIGQISSEVPQNLSASRPQDRQFILSSKKLLLSDSGFYLCAWSAKGGNSLAKNIQYFGAGTRLSVL.

V is TRBV9 and J is TRBJ2-1; the match to TRBD2 covers 11 bases. Trimming at V came to 0 bases and at J to 7 bases, leaving 3 bases not matched to a gene. CDR1 and CDR2 from the germline V gene are SGDLS and YYNGEE. The CDR3 has 15 residues. CDR3 coding DNA: TGTGCCAGCAGCGTAGTAGCGGGAGGGCCGAATGAGCAGTTCTTC. It is translated as CASSVVAGGPNEQFF.